This T cell receptor (beta chain) comes out of a study of blood T cells in healthy people across ages. The CDR3 loop spans 17 amino acids. A J-beta primer mix and a sample-barcoded 5' primer were used in a second PCR of about 7 to 12 cycles. Tagging of each cDNA molecule was performed by a template-switch adaptor with 12 random nucleotides. Every sample gave at least 2.5 million paired-end reads containing CDR3. TCRdb re-called the 5' RACE reads with MiXCR, one entry per CDR3 protein. Of just over 800,000 distinct CDR3 sequences listed, 62% are singletons. Russia was home to the donors, healthy Caucasian individuals aged about 6 to 100. About 10 milliliters of peripheral blood were drawn from each donor.

The chain carries TRBV21-1 and TRBJ2-1; TRBD2 is the table's D call, not checked against the DNA. TRBV21-1 is a pseudogene locus. This receptor was obtained from a man aged 25-40 years in good health. Sequencing was performed on blood. CDR3 sequence: CASSKEVSGGSYNEQFF. The CDR3 nucleotides are TGTGCCAGCAGCAAAGAGGTTAGCGGGGGCTCCTACAATGAGCAGTTCTTC.